Given below is one TCR beta chain in context. Deletions cut 2 bases from V and 0 bases from J, with 26 bases between. This CDR3 spans 20 amino acids. This entry is derived from a study of T cell changes during pregnancy in multiple sclerosis. Sequenced by immunoSEQ multiplex PCR; TCRdb stores in-frame clones only, minus some. This table holds roughly 83,000 clones, approximately 90% found once. The sequencing here drew on PBMCs, taken in the first trimester of pregnancy. The source is a female donor in good health, serving as a control in a pregnancy study. Some clones in this sample may be carry-over from other donors' samples. This chain connects TRBV23-1 to TRBJ2-7; no clear D. TRBV23-1 is known as an ORF, though its function is uncertain. As DNA, the CDR3 is TGCGCCAGCAGTCAACCTCGGCCCCGTTTTGGGCACCTAAACTCCTACGAGCAGTACTTC. Translating it yields CASSQPRPRFGHLNSYEQYF.